This T cell receptor (beta chain) was documented in a study of breast tumors, draining lymph nodes, adjacent tissues. TCRdb fed the multiplex PCR reads into MiXCR, producing one record per CDR3 protein. This sample carries about 140,000 distinct CDR3 sequences, about 30% of them seen once, and the ten largest clones take about 2.5%. The lymph nodes were axillary draining lymph nodes from breast cancer patients. Per germline, CDR1 SQVTM and CDR2 ANQGSEA. Between the trimmed V and J ends, which lost 4 bases and 2 bases, there was a span of 14 bases. This CDR3 spans 14 amino acids. Ten or more counts support this clonotype.

V gene TRBV29-1 combines with J gene TRBJ2-5; D gene ambiguous. The specimen was axillary lymph node tissue. The receptor was derived from a female donor with breast cancer. Some clones in this sample may be carry-over from other donors' samples. CDR3 nucleotides: TGCAGCGTTGCTAACAGTTGGGTGCAAGAGACCCAGTACTTC. It yields the protein CSVANSWVQETQYF.